The sequence of this T cell receptor beta chain was determined in a study of OX40 agonist ivuxolimab in advanced cancers. On the study more broadly: Males comprised approximately 84% of the group, whose mean age was around 62 years (range about 20 to 85). Therapy given before enrollment (anti-PD-1, anti-PD-L1 or anti-CTLA-4) was allowed, and around 44% had some. Whole-study results and caveats: Researchers report that CD8+ T cells had, on average, more expanded clones than CD4+.

CDR1 is SGHTA and CDR2 is FQGNSA in the germline V gene. This CDR3 contains 15 residues. Trimming at V came to 5 bases and at J to 1 base, leaving 7 bases not matched to a gene. As regards this clone: Its antigen is currently unknown.

The protocol was immunoSEQ multiplex PCR, while the TCRdb copy is restricted to in-frame clones and leaves out a portion. This table has approximately 59,000 clones, roughly 84% appearing once. The specimen was CD4+ or CD8+ T cells sorted from blood, collected in a trial of the OX40 agonist ivuxolimab. The chain carries TRBV7-2 and TRBJ2-5, with TRBD1 identical over 7 bases. This receptor was taken from an adult with an advanced solid tumor such as melanoma, head and neck, liver or kidney cancer. This chain's CDR3 is CASSPDRVAQETQYF. CDR3 sequence (DNA): TGTGCCAGCAGCCCAGACAGGGTAGCCCAAGAGACCCAGTACTTC. The full variable domain, with the rest looked up from reference TRBV7-2 and TRBJ2-5, is GAGVSQSPSNKVTEKGKDVELRCDPISGHTALYWYRQSLGQGLEFLIYFQGNSAPDKSGLPSDRFSAERTGGSVSTLTIQRTQQEDSAVYLCASSPDRVAQETQYFGPGTRLLVL.